These T cell receptor beta chains were read from a single sample in a study of cytomegalovirus exposure and HLA in healthy donors. Using immunoSEQ multiplex PCR, the repertoire was profiled, and TCRdb retains in-frame clones only, with some absent. The table has under 200,000 clones, around 77% seen once. Sequenced material: PBMCs. Receptors originate from a man over 45 in good health and CMV-seropositive. Each CDR3 is given with its conserved first and last residue. Each record gives: V gene, clone size, J gene, CDR3 protein. Size values are once, few and many counts, or a class for expanded clones, and some rows have none.

TRBV7-2	-	TRBJ2-5	CASSSGLDRTQYF
TRBV29-1	few	TRBJ1-2	CSVSGQGNYGYTF
TRBV21-1	-	TRBJ2-3	CASSNRGDTQYF
TRBV28	-	TRBJ2-3	CASSKTGVGTDTQYF
TRBV10-1	once	TRBJ2-1	CASSESGTGDGEQFF
TRBV9	few	TRBJ2-7	CASSVGGDYEQYF
TRBV5-1	-	TRBJ1-1	CASSLLSGTDFFF
TRBV25-1	few	TRBJ1-4	CASSETTAYFEKLFF
TRBV19	once	TRBJ1-1	CASSPVVNTEAFF
TRBV6-5	-	TRBJ1-1	CASSYSTGRNPEAFF
TRBV15	-	TRBJ1-5	CATSRGFGTSSNQPQHF
TRBV4-3	-	TRBJ1-5	CASSQVLGSPGRNQPQHF
TRBV9	-	TRBJ1-5	CASSVGTANNQPQHF
TRBV10-2	-	TRBJ1-5	CASSQDRGTFSNQPQHF
TRBV19	-	TRBJ1-6	CASTLRRDKYSPLHF
TRBV10-3	-	TRBJ1-2	CAISDDSTNYGYTF
TRBV5-1	-	TRBJ2-1	CASSTGQEASEQFF
TRBV9	once	TRBJ2-2	CASSTLPGTGVIGELFF
TRBV30	-	TRBJ1-1	CAWSFVSPSGAFF
TRBV2	-	TRBJ2-3	CASSVVAGESRDTQYF
TRBV13	-	TRBJ1-1	CASSPQTRTGTNTEAFF
TRBV6-5	-	TRBJ2-1	CASSLRLSSYNEQFF
TRBV11-2	-	TRBJ2-1	CASSLPTGYSGYNEQFF
TRBV5-1	-	TRBJ1-4	CASSLVGRDGEKLFF
TRBV19	-	TRBJ2-7	CASSIGLGTGLEQYF
TRBV7-9	-	TRBJ2-7	CASSLDLISGDEQYF
TRBV2	-	TRBJ2-7	CASSDADLYVQYF
TRBV6-1	-	TRBJ2-1	CASSELAGGYNEQFF
TRBV5-6	few	TRBJ1-3	CASSLGGTLGNTIYF
TRBV19	-	TRBJ2-3	CATSGGPATDTQYF
TRBV9	-	TRBJ2-2	CASRLSSGGTGELFF
TRBV5-4	-	TRBJ2-5	CASSLRLAGGLETQYF
TRBV4-1	-	TRBJ1-5	CASSQEGGQGYQPQHF
TRBV5-6	-	TRBJ1-1	CASRALGGDTEAFF
TRBV14	once	TRBJ2-3	CASSYDPGAVDTQYF
TRBV27	-	TRBJ2-7	CASRKLADRVVGTTYEQYF
TRBV5-1	-	TRBJ2-2	CASSAGFSGELFF
TRBV19	-	TRBJ2-7	CASSIVASGAYEQYF
TRBV5-6	-	TRBJ2-7	CASSLGQGYYEQYF
TRBV7-9	-	TRBJ2-7	CASSLDGAGGREQYF
TRBV7-2	-	TRBJ2-7	CASNPGGQALFF
TRBV19	-	TRBJ1-4	CASRRLGGANEKLFF
TRBV9	-	TRBJ2-5	CASSAGTLQETQYF
TRBV6-6	-	TRBJ2-5	CASKAGGQETQYF
TRBV7-2	-	TRBJ2-2	CASSFGGVTGELFF
TRBV27	-	TRBJ1-2	CASSRQGYDGYTF
TRBV9	-	TRBJ2-5	CASSVAQGRETQYF
TRBV28	-	TRBJ2-1	CASSPSLGTGGKDEQFF
TRBV29-1	-	TRBJ1-3	CSVRGSSGNTIYF
TRBV5-6	-	TRBJ1-1	CASSLGADMNTEAFF
TRBV18	few	TRBJ1-1	CASSPRQGIISEAFF
TRBV4-3	-	TRBJ2-6	CASSQEEGHPGANVLTF
TRBV7-3	-	TRBJ2-3	CASSLYVGGSKTDTQYF
TRBV19	-	TRBJ1-1	CASWGLRAFF